This TCR beta chain is drawn from a study of vaccination and CD4 T cells after COVID-19. Overall study: Overlapping spike peptides from SARS-CoV-2, HCoV-NL63, HCoV-OC43 and HCoV-229E served to stimulate the cells. Study conclusions and caveats: Recorded median SARS-CoV-2-reactive clonotype numbers increased from approximately 21 to 38 without reaching significance.

Stated treatment: roughly nine-day PBMC culture with coronavirus spike peptide pools or control peptides (ViraFEST assay). The unexposed donor's CD4+ T cells were collected before the COVID-19 pandemic (2011-2018). After expanding antigen-specific T cells with peptide pools, ViraFEST sequenced their TCRs. The CDR3 loop spans 13 amino acids. Germline V gives CDR1 DFQATT, CDR2 SNEGSKA (reference sequence). V gave up 6 bases and J gave up 6 bases; unmatched junction bases: 10. The study sequenced cultured CD4+ T cell DNA using the Oncomine TCR Beta short-read assay. The genomic DNA was obtained from cultured CD4+ T cells by extraction with the QIAamp micro DNA kit. TCRdb analysed the PCR reads with MiXCR anew, one entry per CDR3 protein. The repertoire consists of roughly 4,500 distinct CDR3 sequences, with roughly three fifths occurring once and the leading ten covering about 30%. To note about this clonotype: Its target is not known.

This receptor was identified in a human donor in good health. What was sequenced was CD4+ T cells from blood, cultured in vitro. This chain uses TRBV20-1 with TRBJ2-5; 7 bases agree with TRBD2. The CDR3, as DNA: TGCAGTGCCAACACCGGGAGGAGTAAGACCCAGTACTTC. It specifies CSANTGRSKTQYF.